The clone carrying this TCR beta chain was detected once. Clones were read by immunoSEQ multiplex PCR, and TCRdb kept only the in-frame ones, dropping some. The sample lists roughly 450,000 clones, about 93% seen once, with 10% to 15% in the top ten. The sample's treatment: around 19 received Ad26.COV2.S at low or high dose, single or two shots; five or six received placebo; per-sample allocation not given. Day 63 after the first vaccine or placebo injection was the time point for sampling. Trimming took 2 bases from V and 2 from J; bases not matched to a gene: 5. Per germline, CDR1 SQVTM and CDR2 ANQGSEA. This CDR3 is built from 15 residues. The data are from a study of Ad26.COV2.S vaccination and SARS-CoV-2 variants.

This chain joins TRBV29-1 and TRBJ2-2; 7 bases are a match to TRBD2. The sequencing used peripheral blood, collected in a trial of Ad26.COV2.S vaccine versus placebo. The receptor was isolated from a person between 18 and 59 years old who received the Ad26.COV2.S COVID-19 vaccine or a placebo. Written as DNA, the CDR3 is TGCAGCGTTGAATGGCTAGCGGATAACACCGGGGAGCTGTTTTTT. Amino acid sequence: CSVEWLADNTGELFF.